What follows describes a single T cell receptor beta chain. The data were obtained in a study of T cell responses to AZD1222 COVID-19 vaccine. Germline V gene data show CDR1 as ENHRY and CDR2 as SYGVKD. Trimming removed 4 bases from V and 4 bases from J, with 13 bases in between. The CDR3 covers 14 residues. The protocol was immunoSEQ multiplex PCR, while the TCRdb copy is restricted to in-frame clones and leaves out a portion. The table lists around 100,000 clones, more than 85% of them singletons. V is TRBV10-3 and J is TRBJ1-1; D is possibly TRBD1 (5 bases). This receptor was taken from an adult in good health. Sequenced here: peripheral blood, sampled on day 0 of AZD1222 vaccination. CDR3 nucleotide sequence: TGTGCCATCAGTGCGACAGACCGGGGCACTGAAGCTTTCTTT. This translates into CAISATDRGTEAFF.